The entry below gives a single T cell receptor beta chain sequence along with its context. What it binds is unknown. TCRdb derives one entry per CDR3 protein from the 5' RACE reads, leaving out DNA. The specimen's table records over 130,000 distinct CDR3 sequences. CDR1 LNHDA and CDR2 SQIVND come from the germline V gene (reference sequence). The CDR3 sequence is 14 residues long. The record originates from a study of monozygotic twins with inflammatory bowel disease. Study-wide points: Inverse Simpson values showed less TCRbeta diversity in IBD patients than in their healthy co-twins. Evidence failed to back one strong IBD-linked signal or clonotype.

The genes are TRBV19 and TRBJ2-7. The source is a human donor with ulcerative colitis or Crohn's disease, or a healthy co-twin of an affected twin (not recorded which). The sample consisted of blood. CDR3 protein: CASSMGIKSYEQYF.